Listed below are T cell receptor beta chains from one sample, sequenced in a study of shared clonotypes between healthy human individuals. Here immunoSEQ multiplex PCR was the method, and the copy in TCRdb shows in-frame clones only, minus some. The table shows a few million clones, with about 92% occurring only once. The sequenced sample was naive CD4+ T cells from PBMCs. These receptors were collected from a man younger than 35 in good health. Some clones in this sample may be carry-over from other donors' samples. Both conserved end residues are part of each CDR3. The D gene is left open where the match is weak. Expanded clones get a size class; other rows say once, few or many, or leave the size out.

V gene	D gene	J gene	clone size	CDR3 length	CDR3 protein	CDR3 DNA
TRBV18	.	TRBJ1-1	.	14	CASSPTTENTEAFF	TGTGCCAGCTCACCCACTACAGAGAACACTGAAGCTTTCTTT
TRBV30	TRBD1	TRBJ1-2	.	13	CACSGTGTEGYTF	TGTGCCTGTTCGGGGACAGGGACGGAGGGCTACACCTTC
TRBV15	.	TRBJ1-1	.	15	CATSRDGAPNTEAFF	TGTGCCACCAGCAGAGACGGGGCCCCGAACACTGAAGCTTTCTTT
TRBV19	.	TRBJ2-5	.	15	CASSMLSGQVGTQYF	TGTGCCAGTAGTATGCTCAGTGGGCAGGTCGGGACCCAGTACTTC
TRBV7-8	.	TRBJ1-6	.	14	CASSLQGAVSPLHF	TGTGCCAGCAGCTTGCAGGGTGCGGTTTCACCCCTCCACTTT
TRBV28	.	TRBJ2-3	.	13	CASKGTPTDTQYF	TGTGCCAGTAAAGGGACCCCCACAGATACGCAGTATTTT
TRBV28	.	TRBJ2-2	once	15	CASSLLASGTGELFF	TGTGCCAGCAGTTTATTAGCCAGTGGCACCGGGGAGCTGTTTTTT
TRBV7-8	.	TRBJ2-7	.	15	CASSLKRDRAYEQYF	TGTGCCAGCAGCTTAAAGCGGGACAGAGCCTACGAGCAGTACTTC
TRBV2	TRBD1	TRBJ1-5	.	15	CASSGGQGAGEPQHF	TGTGCCAGCAGTGGAGGACAGGGGGCTGGAGAGCCCCAGCATTTT
TRBV6-6	.	TRBJ1-2	.	15	CASSSPGRNTYGYTF	TGTGCCAGCAGTTCGCCGGGACGAAATACCTATGGCTACACCTTC
TRBV29-1	.	TRBJ1-1	.	11	CSVGRPGKSFF	TGCAGCGTTGGAAGACCCGGGAAATCTTTCTTT
TRBV5-1	TRBD2	TRBJ2-7	.	14	CASGGDGMTNEQYF	TGCGCCAGCGGGGGGGACGGTATGACTAACGAGCAGTACTTC
TRBV5-1	.	TRBJ2-2	.	14	CASSLDSGTGELFF	TGCGCCAGCAGTCTCGACAGCGGCACCGGGGAGCTGTTTTTT
TRBV11-2	.	TRBJ1-6	.	17	CASSLDPLAAYNSPLHF	TGTGCCAGCAGCTTAGATCCCCTGGCGGCCTATAATTCACCCCTCCACTTT
TRBV28	.	TRBJ2-7	.	16	CASMLSAGTNSYEQYF	TGTGCCAGCATGCTGTCCGCCGGGACAAACTCCTACGAGCAGTACTTC
TRBV7-9	.	TRBJ2-1	.	11	CASRRGNEQFF	TGTGCCAGCAGAAGGGGTAATGAGCAGTTCTTC
TRBV6-1	.	TRBJ1-1	.	13	CASSLGTSGIAFF	TGTGCCAGCAGTTTAGGGACCTCAGGTATAGCTTTCTTT
TRBV18	TRBD1	TRBJ1-5	once	16	CASSPLNRGGNQPQHF	TGTGCCAGCTCACCCCTTAACAGGGGCGGCAATCAGCCCCAGCATTTT
TRBV7-8	TRBD2	TRBJ2-3	.	18	CASSLRGLADPSTDTQYF	TGTGCCAGCAGCTTAAGAGGACTAGCGGATCCTAGCACAGATACGCAGTATTTT
TRBV6-1	.	TRBJ1-5	.	14	CASSEAGPNQPQHF	TGTGCCAGCAGTGAAGCGGGGCCCAATCAGCCCCAGCATTTT
TRBV19	.	TRBJ2-3	.	14	CASSVRTGADTQYF	TGTGCCAGTAGTGTCCGGACCGGGGCAGATACGCAGTATTTT
TRBV7-2	.	TRBJ1-1	.	14	CASSLYGGNTEAFF	TGTGCCAGCAGCTTGTACGGGGGCAACACTGAAGCTTTCTTT
TRBV7-6	.	TRBJ2-5	.	14	CASSFITASETQYF	TGTGCCAGCAGCTTCATTACAGCGTCAGAGACCCAGTACTTC
TRBV7-9	.	TRBJ1-4	once	14	CASSHAPANEKLFF	TGTGCCAGCAGTCACGCGCCGGCGAATGAAAAACTGTTTTTT
TRBV6-4	TRBD1	TRBJ2-7	.	15	CASSVSDRGPYEQYF	TGTGCCAGCAGTGTTTCGGACAGGGGGCCATACGAGCAGTACTTC
TRBV5-4	.	TRBJ2-2	.	16	CASSSGWGEDTGELFF	TGTGCCAGCAGCTCAGGCTGGGGGGAGGACACCGGGGAGCTGTTTTTT